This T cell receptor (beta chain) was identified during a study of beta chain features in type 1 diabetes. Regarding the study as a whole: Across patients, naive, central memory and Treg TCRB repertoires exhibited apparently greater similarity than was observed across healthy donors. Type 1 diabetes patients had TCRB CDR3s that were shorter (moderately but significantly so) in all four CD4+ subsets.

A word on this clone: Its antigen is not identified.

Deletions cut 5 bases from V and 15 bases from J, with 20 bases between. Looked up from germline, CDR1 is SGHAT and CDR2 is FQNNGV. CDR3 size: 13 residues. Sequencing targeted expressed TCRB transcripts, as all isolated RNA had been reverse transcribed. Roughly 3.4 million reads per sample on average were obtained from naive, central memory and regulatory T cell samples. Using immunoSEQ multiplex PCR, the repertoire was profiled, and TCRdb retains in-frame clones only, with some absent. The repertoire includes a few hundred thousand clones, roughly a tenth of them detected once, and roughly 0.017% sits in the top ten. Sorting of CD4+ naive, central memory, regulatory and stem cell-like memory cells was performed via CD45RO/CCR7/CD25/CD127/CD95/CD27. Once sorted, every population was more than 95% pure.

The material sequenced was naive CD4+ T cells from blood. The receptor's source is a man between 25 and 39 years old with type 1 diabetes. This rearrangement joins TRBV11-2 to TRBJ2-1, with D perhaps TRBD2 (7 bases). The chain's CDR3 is CASSLGGLGRWFF. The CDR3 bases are TGTGCCAGCAGCCTCGGGGGGCTCGGTCGTTGGTTCTTC.